This TCR beta chain is drawn from a study of blood T cell repertoires in COVID-19 (dated by TCRdb to between 2020 and 2021). A note on the overall study: The collaborator samples originated in the United States, Italy and Spain and spanned the acute and convalescent phases of COVID-19. HLA class I and class II types, where available, came from metadata supplied by the sample provider rather than from assay-based typing. The repertoires were made available in a free public database intended to serve as a resource for research on the immune response to SARS-CoV-2. The samples were drawn from two sources: the first 160 participants of the ongoing ImmuneRACE study, and 1,000 to 1,500 subjects contributed by 6 global collaborators. Sample metadata almost always included a de-identified subject ID, COVID-19 status, age in years and sex. Deeply sampled blood TCRbeta repertoires from subjects exposed to, actively infected with, or recovered from COVID-19 were included in the dataset. The material from the prospective study consisted of cDNA or gDNA derived from T cells, B-cell-depleted T cells, or PBMCs.

Notes on this clone: Its specific antigen is unknown. No qualities accompany the bases; no much larger clone lies one base away.

The CDR3 starts with the cysteine, ends with the phenylalanine, and has 16 residues. Left in the record is the CDR3 DNA by itself, 48 bases read in frame from the first base. V is reduced by 0 bases and J by 2 bases, leaving a spacing of 11 bases between them. The germline V gene specifies SGHRS as CDR1 and YFSETQ as CDR2. TCRbeta CDR3 regions were amplified from genomic DNA using the immunoSEQ Assay, a bias-controlled multiplex PCR. As for how the authors treated the data: Nucleated cell counts per sample were estimated from amplification of reference gene primers within the assay. Sequence reads were collapsed and filtered to measure the absolute abundance of every unique TCRbeta CDR3 rearrangement. For each sample, productive Simpson clonality was calculated by taking the square root of Simpson's diversity index across productive rearrangements. Entries here come from immuneACCESS through TCRdb and include only in-frame sequences with V and J called. Some clones fail to appear in such tables; in the studies checked, an unresolved V gene covers under half of the shortfall, and the cause of the remainder is unknown. From that table come the V and J calls and clone size; the DNA was used to work out D and trimming. This sample is represented by tens of thousands of clones; 82% of them were singletons. The top ten clonotypes cover 27% of the sample.

Summary of the overall study and its limitations: How much clinical and demographic metadata was included differed by source and by participant, and the metadata was provided uncurated.

Collaborating institutions collected whole blood in K2EDTA tubes following their own protocols. For TCRbeta analysis, collaborators shipped samples as frozen whole blood, isolated PBMCs, or DNA extracted from either of those sample types. Sequencing was performed on peripheral blood. This receptor was taken from a human donor in a cohort sampled during active COVID-19. Rearrangement joined TRBV5-1 to TRBJ2-2; the D segment cannot be called with confidence. The nucleotide sequence is TGCGCCAGCAGCTTGGGGTCTATCCAAAACACCGGGGAGCTGTTTTTT. Its protein is CASSLGSIQNTGELFF.